This TCR beta chain was observed in a study of T cells in Graves' hyperthyroidism and ophthalmopathy. From RNA transcripts, TCR beta CDR3 regions were amplified. Primed by the HTBI set, a first-round RT-PCR was run on the TCR CDR3. TCRdb reanalysed the multiplex PCR reads using MiXCR and keeps one entry per CDR3 protein. The sample contains 480,000 or so distinct CDR3 sequences, about 15% of which appear only once. The sample holds many counts of this clonotype. The source material was blood. The TCR sequence derives from a woman younger than 30 with Graves' hyperthyroidism.

This CDR3 reads CASSFRGAGYGYTF. Written as DNA, the CDR3 is TGTGCCAGCAGTTTTAGGGGGGCAGGCTATGGCTACACCTTC. The chain couples TRBV27 to TRBJ1-2; D is possibly TRBD1 (6 bases). CDR1 and CDR2 from the germline V gene are MNHEY and SMNVEV (reference sequence). Trimming pared 3 bases from V and 4 bases from J, leaving 12 bases between. The CDR3 contains 14 residues.